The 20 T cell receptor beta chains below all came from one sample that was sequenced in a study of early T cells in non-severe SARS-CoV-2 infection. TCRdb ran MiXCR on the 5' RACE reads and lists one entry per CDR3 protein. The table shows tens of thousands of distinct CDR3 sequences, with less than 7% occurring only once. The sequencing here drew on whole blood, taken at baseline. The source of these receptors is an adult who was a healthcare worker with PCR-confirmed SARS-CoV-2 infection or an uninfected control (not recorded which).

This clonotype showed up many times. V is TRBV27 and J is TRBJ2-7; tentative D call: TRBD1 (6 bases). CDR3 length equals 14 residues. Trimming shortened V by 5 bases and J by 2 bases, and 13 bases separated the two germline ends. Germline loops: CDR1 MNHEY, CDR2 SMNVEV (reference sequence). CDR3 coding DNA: TGTGCCAGCAGTCAGACGGGACATCCCTACGAGCAGTACTTC. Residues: CASSQTGHPYEQYF.

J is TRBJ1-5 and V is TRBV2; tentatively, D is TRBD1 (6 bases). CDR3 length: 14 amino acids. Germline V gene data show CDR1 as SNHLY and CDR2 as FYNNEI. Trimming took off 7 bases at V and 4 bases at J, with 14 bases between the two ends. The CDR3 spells CASKVRGSNQPQHF. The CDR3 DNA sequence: TGTGCCAGCAAGGTCAGGGGATCGAATCAGCCCCAGCATTTT.

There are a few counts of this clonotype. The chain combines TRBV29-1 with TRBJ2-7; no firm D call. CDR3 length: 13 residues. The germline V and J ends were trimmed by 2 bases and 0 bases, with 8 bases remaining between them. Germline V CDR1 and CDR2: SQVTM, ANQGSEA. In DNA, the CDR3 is TGCAGCGTTGAAAGCTGGAGCTCCTACGAGCAGTACTTC. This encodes CSVESWSSYEQYF.

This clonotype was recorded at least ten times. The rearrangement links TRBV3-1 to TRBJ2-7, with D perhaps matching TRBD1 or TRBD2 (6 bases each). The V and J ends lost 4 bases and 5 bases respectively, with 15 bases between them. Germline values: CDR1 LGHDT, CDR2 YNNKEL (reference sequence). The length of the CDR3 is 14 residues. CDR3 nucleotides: TGTGCCAGCAGCCCGCGGGACACCACTAACGAGCAGTACTTC. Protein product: CASSPRDTTNEQYF.

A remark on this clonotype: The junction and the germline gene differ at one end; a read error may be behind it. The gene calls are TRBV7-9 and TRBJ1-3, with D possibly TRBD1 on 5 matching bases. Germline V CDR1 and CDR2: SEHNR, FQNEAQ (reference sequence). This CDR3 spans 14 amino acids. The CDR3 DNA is TGTGTCAGCAGCCGGGACTTTACTGGAAACACCATATATTTT. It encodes CVSSRDFTGNTIYF.

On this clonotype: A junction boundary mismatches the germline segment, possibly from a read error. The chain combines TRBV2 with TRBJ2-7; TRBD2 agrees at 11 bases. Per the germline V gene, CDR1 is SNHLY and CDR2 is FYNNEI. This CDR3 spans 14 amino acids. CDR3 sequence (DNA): TGTGCCAGCAGGGTGACTAGCGGGGTCTACAAGCAGTACTTC. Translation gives CASRVTSGVYKQYF. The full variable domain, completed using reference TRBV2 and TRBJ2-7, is EPEVTQTPSHQVTQMGQEVILRCVPISNHLYFYWYRQILGQKVEFLVSFYNNEISEKSEIFDDQFSVERPDGSNFTLKIRSTKLEDSAMYFCASRVTSGVYKQYFGPGTRLTVT.

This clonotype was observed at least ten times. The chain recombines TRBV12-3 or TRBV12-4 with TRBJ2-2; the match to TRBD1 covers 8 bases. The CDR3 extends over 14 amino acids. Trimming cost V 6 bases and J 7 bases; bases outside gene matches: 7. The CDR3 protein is CASRQGQDVGELFF. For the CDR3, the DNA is TGTGCCAGCAGGCAGGGACAGGATGTCGGGGAGCTGTTTTTT.

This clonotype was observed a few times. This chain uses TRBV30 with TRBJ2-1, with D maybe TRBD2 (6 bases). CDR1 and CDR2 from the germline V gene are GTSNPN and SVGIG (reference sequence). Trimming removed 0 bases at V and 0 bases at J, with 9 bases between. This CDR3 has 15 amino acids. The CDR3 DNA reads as TGTGCCTGGAGTGTTGGAGGGAGCTCCTACAATGAGCAGTTCTTC. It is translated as CAWSVGGSSYNEQFF. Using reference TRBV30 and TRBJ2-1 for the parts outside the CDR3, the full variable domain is SQTIHQWPATLVQPVGSPLSLECTVEGTSNPNLYWYRQAAGRGLQLLFYSVGIGQISSEVPQNLSASRPQDRQFILSSKKLLLSDSGFYLCAWSVGGSSYNEQFFGPGTRLTVL.

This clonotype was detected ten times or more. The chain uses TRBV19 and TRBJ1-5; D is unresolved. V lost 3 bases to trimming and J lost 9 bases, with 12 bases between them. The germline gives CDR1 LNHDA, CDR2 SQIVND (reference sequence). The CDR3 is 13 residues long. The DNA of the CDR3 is TGTGCCAGTAGTATTGGGCTGGGTAGGCCCCAGCATTTT. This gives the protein CASSIGLGRPQHF.

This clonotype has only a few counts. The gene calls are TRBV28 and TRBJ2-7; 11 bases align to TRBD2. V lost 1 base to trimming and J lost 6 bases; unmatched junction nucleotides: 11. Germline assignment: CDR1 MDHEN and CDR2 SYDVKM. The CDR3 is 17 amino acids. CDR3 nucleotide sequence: TGTGCCAGCAGTTTATTGGGACTAGCGGACACCCCTGGCGAGCAGTACTTC. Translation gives CASSLLGLADTPGEQYF.

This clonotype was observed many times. The CDR3, as DNA: TGTGCCAGCAGCCCCACCAGGAGCGGGGAGCAGTACTTC. Translation: CASSPTRSGEQYF. V usage is TRBV4-2 and J usage is TRBJ2-7; tentative D call: TRBD2 (6 bases). The CDR3 extends over 13 amino acids. V was trimmed by 4 bases and J by 7 bases, leaving 14 bases between them. Germline CDR1 LGHNA, CDR2 YNFKEQ.

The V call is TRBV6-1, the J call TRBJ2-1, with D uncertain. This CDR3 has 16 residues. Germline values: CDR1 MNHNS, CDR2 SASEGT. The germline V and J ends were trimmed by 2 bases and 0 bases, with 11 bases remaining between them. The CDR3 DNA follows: TGTGCCAGCAGTGAAACGGTGGGCAGCTCCTACAATGAGCAGTTCTTC. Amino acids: CASSETVGSSYNEQFF.

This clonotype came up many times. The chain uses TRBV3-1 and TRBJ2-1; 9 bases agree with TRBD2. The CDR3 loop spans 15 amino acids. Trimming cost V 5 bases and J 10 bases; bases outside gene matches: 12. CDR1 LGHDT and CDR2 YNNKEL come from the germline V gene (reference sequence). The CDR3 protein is CASSSNPSGAMEQFF. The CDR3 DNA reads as TGTGCCAGCAGCTCGAACCCTAGCGGGGCCATGGAGCAGTTCTTC.

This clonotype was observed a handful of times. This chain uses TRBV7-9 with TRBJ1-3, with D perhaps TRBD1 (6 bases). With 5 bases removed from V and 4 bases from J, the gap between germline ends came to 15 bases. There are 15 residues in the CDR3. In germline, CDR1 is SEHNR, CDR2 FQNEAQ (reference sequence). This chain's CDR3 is CASSITGSEGNTIYF. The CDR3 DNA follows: TGTGCCAGCAGCATCACAGGGTCTGAAGGAAACACCATATATTTT.

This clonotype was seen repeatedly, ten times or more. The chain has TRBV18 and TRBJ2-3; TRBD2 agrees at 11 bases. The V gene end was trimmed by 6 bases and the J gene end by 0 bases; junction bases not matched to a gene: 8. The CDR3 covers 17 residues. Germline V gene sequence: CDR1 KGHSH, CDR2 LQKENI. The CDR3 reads CASSRQGLAGSTDTQYF. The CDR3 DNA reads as TGTGCCAGCTCCCGCCAAGGACTAGCGGGTAGCACAGATACGCAGTATTTT.

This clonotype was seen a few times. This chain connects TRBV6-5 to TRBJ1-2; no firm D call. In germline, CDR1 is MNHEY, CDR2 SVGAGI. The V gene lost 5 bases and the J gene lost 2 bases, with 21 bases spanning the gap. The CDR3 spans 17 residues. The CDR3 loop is CASSPGGGRATNYGYTF. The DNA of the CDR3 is TGTGCCAGCAGTCCCGGAGGTGGGCGAGCCACAAACTATGGCTACACCTTC.

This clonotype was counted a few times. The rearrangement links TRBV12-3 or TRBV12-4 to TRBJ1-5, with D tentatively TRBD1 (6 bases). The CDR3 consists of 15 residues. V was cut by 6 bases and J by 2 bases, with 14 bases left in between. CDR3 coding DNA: TGTGCCAGCAGCTTACAGGGAGAAGGCAATCAGCCCCAGCATTTT. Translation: CASSLQGEGNQPQHF.

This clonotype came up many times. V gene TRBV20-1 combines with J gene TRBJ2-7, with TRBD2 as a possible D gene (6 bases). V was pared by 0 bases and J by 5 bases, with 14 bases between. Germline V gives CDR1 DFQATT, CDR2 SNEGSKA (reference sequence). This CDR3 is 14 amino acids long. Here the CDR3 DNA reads TGCAGTGCTAGAGAAGGAGGGGTCGGCAACGAGCAGTACTTC. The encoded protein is CSAREGGVGNEQYF.

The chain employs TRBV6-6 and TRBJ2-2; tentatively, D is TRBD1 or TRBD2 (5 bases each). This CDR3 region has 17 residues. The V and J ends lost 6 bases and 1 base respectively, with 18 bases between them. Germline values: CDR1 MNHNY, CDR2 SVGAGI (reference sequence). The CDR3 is CASRPTPGTVNTGELFF. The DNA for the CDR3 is TGTGCCAGCAGACCGACCCCTGGGACGGTGAACACCGGGGAGCTGTTTTTT.

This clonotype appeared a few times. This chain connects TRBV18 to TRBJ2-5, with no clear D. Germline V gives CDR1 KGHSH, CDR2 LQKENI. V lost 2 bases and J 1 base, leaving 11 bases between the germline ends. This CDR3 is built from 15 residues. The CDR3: CASSPGLGAQETQYF. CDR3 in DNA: TGTGCCAGCTCACCAGGGCTCGGCGCCCAAGAGACCCAGTACTTC.